The 21 T cell receptor beta chains below come from one sample, sequenced in a study of graft-versus-host responses after intestinal transplantation. Using immunoSEQ multiplex PCR, the repertoire was profiled, and TCRdb retains in-frame clones only, with some absent. The repertoire has approximately 77,000 clones, around 90% of them found once; the top ten carry approximately 0.35%. No antigen has been assigned to these receptors. The sample in question was unstimulated CD4+ T cells sorted from spleen or lymph node cells, obtained before intestinal transplant. These receptor sequences come from a human donor who received an intestinal transplant.

This rearrangement joins TRBV19 to TRBJ1-5; unclear D gene. The CDR3 runs 15 residues. Trimming shortened V by 5 bases and J by 4 bases, and 15 bases separated the two germline ends. Germline CDR1 reads LNHDA; CDR2 reads SQIVND (reference sequence). Written as DNA, the CDR3 is TGTGCCAGTAGTTTCCTGTCCGCGGGAAATCAGCCCCAGCATTTT. Its translation is CASSFLSAGNQPQHF.

The rearrangement uses TRBV11-3 and TRBJ2-2; 9 bases match TRBD2. V was clipped by 6 bases and J by 4 bases; unmatched bases: 3. The CDR3 contains 14 residues. Per germline, CDR1 SGHNT and CDR2 YENEEA. In DNA form, the CDR3 reads TGTGCCAGCAGAATGACTAGCGGCACCGGGGAGCTGTTTTTT. This translates into CASRMTSGTGELFF.

The chain employs TRBV11-2 and TRBJ2-7; D may be TRBD2 (6 bases). The CDR3 length is 14 residues. The V gene's germline CDR1 is SGHAT and CDR2 FQNNGV. Trimming removed 1 base at V and 7 bases at J, with 14 bases between. This CDR3 reads CASSLGRGLREQYF. Here the CDR3 DNA reads TGTGCCAGCAGCTTAGGGAGGGGCCTGAGGGAGCAGTACTTC.

The CDR3 region is CASSQGDRGQPQHF. As DNA, the CDR3 is TGTGCCAGCAGTCAGGGGGACAGAGGCCAGCCCCAGCATTTT. The chain uses TRBV28 and TRBJ1-5, with 7 bases fitting TRBD1. The junction had 8 bases not matched to a gene; V was cut back by 5 bases and J by 7 bases. The CDR3 totals 14 residues. Germline CDR1 reads MDHEN; CDR2 reads SYDVKM.

The CDR3, as DNA: TGTGCCAGTAGTATAGAAGGACAGGGGGGCCACGAGCAGTACTTC. Protein: CASSIEGQGGHEQYF. This chain connects TRBV19 to TRBJ2-7; 10 bases are a match to TRBD1. The CDR3 consists of 15 residues. Per the germline V gene, CDR1 is LNHDA and CDR2 is SQIVND (reference sequence). J lost 5 bases, V lost 0 bases, and 4 bases had no gene match.

This sequence joins TRBV27 and TRBJ1-2; no clear D gene. CDR1 is MNHEY and CDR2 is SMNVEV in the germline V gene (reference sequence). CDR3 size: 14 residues. Trimming pared 0 bases from V and 5 bases from J, leaving 10 bases between. As DNA, the CDR3 is TGTGCCAGCAGTTTATCGCGAGGATTTTATGGCTACACCTTC. It translates to CASSLSRGFYGYTF.

This clone was detected a few times. This CDR3 reads CASSLAKDRPYF. In DNA form, the CDR3 reads TGTGCCAGCAGCTTAGCGAAGGACAGGCCTTACTTC. The chain recombines TRBV7-9 with TRBJ2-7; 7 positions agree with TRBD1. Trimming took 0 bases from V and 13 from J; bases not matched to a gene: 6. The CDR3 has 12 amino acids. Per the germline V gene, CDR1 is SEHNR and CDR2 is FQNEAQ (reference sequence).

This clone occurred a few times. The chain employs TRBV5-1 and TRBJ1-1; TRBD1 aligns across 8 bases. The CDR3 is 15 amino acids. The V segment lost 2 bases and the J segment 0 bases; nucleotides outside the gene matches: 3. Germline CDR1 and CDR2: SGHRS and YFSETQ. Here the CDR3 reads CASSFRTGLNTEAFF. The DNA of the CDR3 is TGCGCCAGCAGCTTCCGGACAGGGTTGAACACTGAAGCTTTCTTT.

As DNA, the CDR3 is TGTGCCAGCAGCTGGATGGTAGCGGGAGACAATGAGCAGTTCTTC. Its protein is CASSWMVAGDNEQFF. V gene TRBV28 combines with J gene TRBJ2-1; 9 bases are a match to TRBD2. The CDR3 runs 15 residues. In germline, CDR1 is MDHEN, CDR2 SYDVKM. V trimming: 6 bases; J trimming: 5 bases; junction bases outside the gene matches: 8.

J is TRBJ2-6 and V is TRBV6-5, with unresolved D. Germline loops: CDR1 MNHEY, CDR2 SVGAGI. The CDR3 contains 16 residues. V was pared by 2 bases and J by 0 bases, with 8 bases between. For the CDR3, the DNA is TGTGCCAGCAGTTACGGTACTCACTCTGGGGCCAACGTCCTGACTTTC. Translated: CASSYGTHSGANVLTF.

The chain links TRBV27 to TRBJ2-7, with 9 nucleotides matching TRBD1. V lost 3 bases and J lost 2; bases outside the gene matches: 8. This CDR3 is 16 amino acids long. CDR1 is MNHEY, CDR2 SMNVEV, per germline (reference sequence). Here the CDR3 DNA reads TGTGCCAGCAGTTTCCTCGGACAGGGGATTCCCTACGAGCAGTACTTC. Protein: CASSFLGQGIPYEQYF.

The CDR3 DNA reads as TGTGCCAGCAGCCGCGGGGAGAATAATTCACCCCTCCACTTT. Translation gives CASSRGENNSPLHF. The chain links TRBV7-3 to TRBJ1-6; D unclear. The CDR3 has 14 residues. V lost 5 bases and J lost 5, with 10 bases in between. From germline, CDR1 is SGHTA and CDR2 FQGTGA.

This rearrangement joins TRBV28 to TRBJ1-4; the match to TRBD1 covers 7 bases. This CDR3 has 14 amino acids. V trimming: 8 bases; J trimming: 8 bases; junction bases outside the gene matches: 11. Germline loops: CDR1 MDHEN, CDR2 SYDVKM. The CDR3 nucleotides are TGTGCCAGCTCCGCACAGGGGTCCGGGGAAAAACTGTTTTTT. This gives the protein CASSAQGSGEKLFF.

This chain uses TRBV9 with TRBJ2-7, with 9 bases aligning to TRBD2. V was clipped by 0 bases and J by 4 bases; unmatched bases: 5. There are 15 residues in the CDR3. Germline V CDR1 and CDR2: SGDLS, YYNGEE. The CDR3 region is CASSVGVAGVYEQYF. In DNA, the CDR3 is TGTGCCAGCAGCGTAGGGGTAGCGGGAGTATACGAGCAGTACTTC.

The V and J genes are TRBV6-1 and TRBJ2-1; the match to TRBD2 covers 8 bases. Trimming removed 1 base from V and 2 bases from J; junction bases left unmatched: 7. Per the germline V gene, CDR1 is MNHNS and CDR2 is SASEGT. CDR3 size: 17 residues. CDR3 protein: CASSEERGGWAYNEQFF. CDR3 sequence (DNA): TGTGCCAGCAGTGAAGAACGGGGGGGCTGGGCCTACAATGAGCAGTTCTTC.

The V gene is TRBV5-1, the J gene TRBJ1-1; D call uncertain. The CDR3 consists of 16 residues. Germline V lookup: CDR1 SGHRS, CDR2 YFSETQ. Trimming stripped 2 bases from V and 0 bases from J, with 14 bases between. The DNA for the CDR3 is TGCGCCAGCAGCTTTTTGAGCCGAACAGTGAACACTGAAGCTTTCTTT. Amino acid sequence: CASSFLSRTVNTEAFF.

The chain couples TRBV7-8 to TRBJ2-7, with 14 bases that match TRBD2. Germline CDR1 and CDR2: SGHVS and FQNEAQ. The CDR3 consists of 16 residues. V lost 5 bases, J lost 0 bases, and 3 bases stayed unmatched. The CDR3 sequence: CASSGGTSGGSYEQYF. In nucleotides, the CDR3 is TGTGCCAGCAGCGGAGGGACTAGCGGGGGCTCCTACGAGCAGTACTTC.

V is TRBV19 and J is TRBJ1-5; D possibly corresponds to TRBD1 (6 bases). Germline V lookup: CDR1 LNHDA, CDR2 SQIVND (reference sequence). V dropped 1 base and J dropped 7 bases, with 14 bases sitting between them. The CDR3 extends over 15 amino acids. CDR3 amino acids: CASSIGPGGAQPQHF. The DNA for the CDR3 is TGTGCCAGTAGTATAGGACCGGGGGGGGCGCAGCCCCAGCATTTT.

The chain recombines TRBV9 with TRBJ1-3; no definite D call. Germline V gene sequence: CDR1 SGDLS, CDR2 YYNGEE. Trimming pared 2 bases from V and 2 bases from J, leaving 17 bases between. The CDR3 runs 17 residues. The CDR3 sequence: CASSVSFAGYTGNTIYF. CDR3 in DNA: TGTGCCAGCAGCGTCTCTTTTGCGGGATACACTGGAAACACCATATATTTT. The variable domain in full, with the rest retrieved from reference TRBV9 and TRBJ1-3, is DSGVTQTPKHLITATGQRVTLRCSPRSGDLSVYWYQQSLDQGLQFLIQYYNGEERAKGNILERFSAQQFPDLHSELNLSSLELGDSALYFCASSVSFAGYTGNTIYFGEGSWLTVV.

The chain has TRBV6-1 and TRBJ1-4, with a tentative D call TRBD1 (6 bases). The germline V gene encodes CDR1 MNHNS and CDR2 SASEGT. With 5 bases removed from V and 0 bases from J, the gap between germline ends came to 10 bases. This CDR3 region has 15 residues. The CDR3: CASSQGFATNEKLFF. The CDR3 coding sequence is TGTGCCAGCAGTCAGGGGTTTGCAACTAATGAAAAACTGTTTTTT.

J is TRBJ1-5 and V is TRBV6-6; 8 positions agree with TRBD1. The V gene end was trimmed by 6 bases and the J gene end by 5 bases; junction bases not matched to a gene: 9. Germline values: CDR1 MNHNY, CDR2 SVGAGI (reference sequence). CDR3 length: 15 amino acids. The CDR3: CASSGQGKVHQPQHF. The CDR3 DNA reads as TGTGCCAGCAGCGGACAGGGTAAAGTCCATCAGCCCCAGCATTTT.